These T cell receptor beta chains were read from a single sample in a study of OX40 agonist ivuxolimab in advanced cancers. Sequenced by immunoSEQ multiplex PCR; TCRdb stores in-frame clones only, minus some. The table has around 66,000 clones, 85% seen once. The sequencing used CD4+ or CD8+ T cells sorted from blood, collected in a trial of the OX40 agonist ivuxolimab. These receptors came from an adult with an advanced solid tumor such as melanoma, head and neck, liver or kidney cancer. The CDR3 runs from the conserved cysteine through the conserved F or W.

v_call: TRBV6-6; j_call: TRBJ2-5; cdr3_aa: CASSSVRAGKETQYF
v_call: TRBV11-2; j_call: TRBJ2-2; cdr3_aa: CASSFFVELFF
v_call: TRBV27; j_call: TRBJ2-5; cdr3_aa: CASSFSSRGRWETQYF
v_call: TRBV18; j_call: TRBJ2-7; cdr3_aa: CASSRTASYEQYF
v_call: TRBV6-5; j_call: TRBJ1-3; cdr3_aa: CASSYSRGSSGNTIYF
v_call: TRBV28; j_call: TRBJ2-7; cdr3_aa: CASSSSGRGYEQYF
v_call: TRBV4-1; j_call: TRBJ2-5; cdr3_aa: CASSPPRTQYF
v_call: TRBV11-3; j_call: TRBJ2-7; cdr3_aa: CASSMGGASGIDEQYF
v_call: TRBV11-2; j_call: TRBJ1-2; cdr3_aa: CASSLAGTLYGYTF
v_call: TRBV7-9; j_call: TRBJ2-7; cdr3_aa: CASSPTPTGTSEQYF
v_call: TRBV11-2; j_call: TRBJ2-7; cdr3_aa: CASSLEEGWVYEQYF
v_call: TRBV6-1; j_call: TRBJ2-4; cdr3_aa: CASSEIRIAKNIQYF
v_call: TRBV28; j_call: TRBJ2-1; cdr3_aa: CASRKTGYNEQFF
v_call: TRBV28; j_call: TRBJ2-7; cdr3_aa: CASSLGGAWTYEQYF
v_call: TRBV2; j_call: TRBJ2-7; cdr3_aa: CASREGGAEQYF
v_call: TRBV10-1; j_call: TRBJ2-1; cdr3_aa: CASSEWGARNEQFF
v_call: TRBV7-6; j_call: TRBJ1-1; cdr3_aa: CASSLGQGNTEAFF
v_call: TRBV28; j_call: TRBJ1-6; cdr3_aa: CASRLDRHNSPLHF
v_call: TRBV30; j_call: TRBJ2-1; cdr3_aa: CASRDTYNEQFF
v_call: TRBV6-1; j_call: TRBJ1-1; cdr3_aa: CASSLQLNTEAFF
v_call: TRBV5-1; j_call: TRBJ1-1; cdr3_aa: CASSLGSGLNTEAFF
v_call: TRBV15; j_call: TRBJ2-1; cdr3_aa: CATSRGVGINEQFF
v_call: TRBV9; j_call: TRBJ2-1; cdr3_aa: CASSTDVVWGEAYEQFF
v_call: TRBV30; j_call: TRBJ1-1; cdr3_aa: CAWSVRTWEAFF
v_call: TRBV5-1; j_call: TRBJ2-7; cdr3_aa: CASSLADQNEQYF
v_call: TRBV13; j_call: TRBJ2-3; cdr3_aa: CASSLVGTSGGWYTDTQYF
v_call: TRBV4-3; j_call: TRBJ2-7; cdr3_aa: CASSQDNGLHEQYF
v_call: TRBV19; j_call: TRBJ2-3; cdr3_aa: CASSFTITDTQYF
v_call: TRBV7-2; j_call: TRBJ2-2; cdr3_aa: CASSSGTANTGELFF